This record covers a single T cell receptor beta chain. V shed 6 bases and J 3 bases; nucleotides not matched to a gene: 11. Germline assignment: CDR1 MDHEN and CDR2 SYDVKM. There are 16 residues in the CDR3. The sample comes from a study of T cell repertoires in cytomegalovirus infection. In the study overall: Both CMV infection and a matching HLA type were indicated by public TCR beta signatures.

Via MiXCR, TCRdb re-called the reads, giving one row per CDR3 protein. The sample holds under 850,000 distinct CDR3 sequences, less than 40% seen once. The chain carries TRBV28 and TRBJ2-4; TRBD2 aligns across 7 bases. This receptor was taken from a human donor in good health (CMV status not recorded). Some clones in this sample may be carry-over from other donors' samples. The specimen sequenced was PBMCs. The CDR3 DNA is TGTGCCAGCAGATTGGGGGGGATCTTTGGCAAAAACATTCAGTACTTC. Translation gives CASRLGGIFGKNIQYF.